The rows below give T cell receptor beta chains drawn from one sample of a study of spatial heterogeneity in lung cancer. MiXCR, applied by TCRdb to the 5' RACE reads, yields one record per CDR3 protein. The sample shows 77,000 or so distinct CDR3 sequences, approximately 21% of them seen only once. This specimen consisted of PBMCs, obtained at surgery. These receptors were obtained from a male donor with early-stage non-small cell lung cancer. Both conserved end residues are part of each CDR3. D genes are given only for firm matches. Clone size, where shown, is once, few, many, or a class for clones that have expanded.

cdr3_nt	cdr3_aa	d_call	j_call	clone_size	v_call
TGCAGTGCTAGAGATCGGACAGGGAATCAGCCCCAGCATTTT	CSARDRTGNQPQHF	TRBD1	TRBJ1-5	.	TRBV20-1
TGTGCCAGCAGCTTGTTGCGTTCGGGGGCTTACGAGCAGTACTTC	CASSLLRSGAYEQYF	.	TRBJ2-7	.	TRBV7-3
TGTGCCAGCTCACCACCGGGGGTTTCAGATACGCAGTATTTT	CASSPPGVSDTQYF	.	TRBJ2-3	.	TRBV18
TGTGCCAGCAGTCAACAGGGGGCCTCGGGCTATGGCTACACCTTC	CASSQQGASGYGYTF	TRBD1	TRBJ1-2	few	TRBV6-4
TGTGCCACCAGCTGGGACAGGGGAAACTACGAGCAGTACTTC	CATSWDRGNYEQYF	TRBD1	TRBJ2-7	.	TRBV15
TGTGCCAGCAGCCCCCAGCGGGGGGGGGTCACCGGGGAGCTGTTTTTT	CASSPQRGGVTGELFF	TRBD2	TRBJ2-2	few	TRBV5-4
TGCAGTGGGACGAAGCGAGACTCCTACGAGCAGTACTTC	CSGTKRDSYEQYF	.	TRBJ2-7	.	TRBV20-1
TGTGCCTGGAGTGTTAGCGGGAGGGGCACAGATACGCAGTATTTT	CAWSVSGRGTDTQYF	TRBD2	TRBJ2-3	.	TRBV30
TGTGCCAGCAGCTTGACAGGGGGTTCACAAGAGACCCAGTACTTC	CASSLTGGSQETQYF	TRBD1	TRBJ2-5	few	TRBV5-6
TGTGCCAGCAGTACCCGTGGGGGAGAGAACACTGAAGCTTTCTTT	CASSTRGGENTEAFF	.	TRBJ1-1	few	TRBV28
TGTGCCAGCAGTCAGCTAGCAGGGCAGTACTTC	CASSQLAGQYF	.	TRBJ2-7	few	TRBV2